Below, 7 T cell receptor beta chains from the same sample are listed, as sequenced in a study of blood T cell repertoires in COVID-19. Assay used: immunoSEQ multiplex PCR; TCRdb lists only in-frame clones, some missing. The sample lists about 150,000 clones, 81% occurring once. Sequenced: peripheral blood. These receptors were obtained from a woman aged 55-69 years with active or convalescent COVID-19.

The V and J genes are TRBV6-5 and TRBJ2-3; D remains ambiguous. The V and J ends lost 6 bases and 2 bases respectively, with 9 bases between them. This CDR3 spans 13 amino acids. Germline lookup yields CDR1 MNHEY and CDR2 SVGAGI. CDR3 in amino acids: CASSDTFTDTQYF. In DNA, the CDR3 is TGTGCCAGCAGCGACACTTTCACAGATACGCAGTATTTT.

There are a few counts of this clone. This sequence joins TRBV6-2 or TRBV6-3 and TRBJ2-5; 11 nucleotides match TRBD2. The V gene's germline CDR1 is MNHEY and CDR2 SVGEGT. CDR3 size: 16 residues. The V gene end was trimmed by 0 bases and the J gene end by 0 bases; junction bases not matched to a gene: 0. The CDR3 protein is CASSYSLAGDQETQYF. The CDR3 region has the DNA TGTGCCAGCAGTTACTCACTAGCGGGAGACCAAGAGACCCAGTACTTC.

The CDR3 here is CASSLNERGGHDSPLHF. DNA of the CDR3: TGTGCCAGCAGCCTAAACGAGAGAGGGGGTCATGATTCACCCCTCCACTTT. The chain couples TRBV3-1 (or the pseudogene TRBV3-2) to TRBJ1-6; TRBD1 might be the D (6 bases). Trimming shortened V by 4 bases and J by 8 bases, and 21 bases separated the two germline ends. CDR1 and CDR2 from the germline V gene are LGHDT and YNNKEL (reference sequence). There are 17 residues in the CDR3.

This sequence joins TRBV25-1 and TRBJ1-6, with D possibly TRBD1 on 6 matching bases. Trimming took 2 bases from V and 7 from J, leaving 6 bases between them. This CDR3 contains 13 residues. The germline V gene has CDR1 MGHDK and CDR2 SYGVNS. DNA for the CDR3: TGTGCCAGCAGTGAAGGGACAAATTCACCCCTCCACTTT. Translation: CASSEGTNSPLHF.

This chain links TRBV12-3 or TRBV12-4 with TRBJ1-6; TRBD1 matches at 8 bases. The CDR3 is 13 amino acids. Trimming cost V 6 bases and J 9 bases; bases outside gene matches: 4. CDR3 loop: CASSPTGVSPLHF. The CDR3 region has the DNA TGTGCCAGCAGCCCGACAGGGGTTTCACCCCTCCACTTT.

The chain's CDR3 is CASGQGNYGYTF. The CDR3 DNA sequence: TGTGCCAGCGGACAGGGTAACTATGGCTACACCTTC. The chain employs TRBV28 and TRBJ1-2, with 8 bases identical to TRBD1. V trimming: 8 bases; J trimming: 1 base; junction bases outside the gene matches: 0. The V gene's germline CDR1 is MDHEN and CDR2 SYDVKM. CDR3 length: 12 amino acids.

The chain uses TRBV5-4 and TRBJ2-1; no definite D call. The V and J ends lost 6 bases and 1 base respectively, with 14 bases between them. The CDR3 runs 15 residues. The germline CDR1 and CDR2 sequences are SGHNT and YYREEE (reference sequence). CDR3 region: CASTSSESSYNEQFF. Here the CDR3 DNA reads TGTGCCAGCACCTCAAGCGAGAGTTCCTACAATGAGCAGTTCTTC.